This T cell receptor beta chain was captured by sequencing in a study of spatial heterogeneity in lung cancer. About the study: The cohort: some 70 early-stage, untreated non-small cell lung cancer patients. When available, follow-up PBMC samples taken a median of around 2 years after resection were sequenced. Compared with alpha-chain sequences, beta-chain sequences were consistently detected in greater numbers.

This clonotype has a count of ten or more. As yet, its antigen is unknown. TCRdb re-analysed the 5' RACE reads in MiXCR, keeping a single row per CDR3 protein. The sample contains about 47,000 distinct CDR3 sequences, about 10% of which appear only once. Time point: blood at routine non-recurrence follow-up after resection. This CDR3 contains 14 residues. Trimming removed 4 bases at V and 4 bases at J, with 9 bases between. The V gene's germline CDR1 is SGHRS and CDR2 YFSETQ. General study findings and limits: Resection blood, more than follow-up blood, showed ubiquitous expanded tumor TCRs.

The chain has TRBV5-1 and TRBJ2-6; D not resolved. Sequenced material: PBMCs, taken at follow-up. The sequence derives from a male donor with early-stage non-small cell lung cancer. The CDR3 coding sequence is TGCGCCAGCAGCCCCTCTATGGGGGCCAACGTCCTGACTTTC. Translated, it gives CASSPSMGANVLTF.